This TCR beta chain was sequenced during a study of blood T cell repertoires in COVID-19. Overall study context: Sources were T cells, B-cell-depleted T cells, or PBMCs; the material itself was cDNA or gDNA.

This table comes from immunoSEQ multiplex PCR, and its TCRdb copy is limited to in-frame clones, with some not included. The repertoire holds a few hundred thousand clones, with 83% as singletons. Germline V gene sequence: CDR1 MNHEY, CDR2 SMNVEV (reference sequence). V gave up 0 bases and J gave up 3 bases, with 18 bases separating them. The CDR3 covers 17 residues. The TCR comes from a man aged 50-59 years with active or convalescent COVID-19. The J gene is TRBJ2-7, the V gene TRBV27; a possible D gene is TRBD2 (6 bases). The sequenced sample was peripheral blood. CDR3 DNA sequence: TGTGCCAGCAGTTTATCGCCCCACGGGGGAGCGGTCTACGAGCAGTACTTC. Translating it yields CASSLSPHGGAVYEQYF.